The 8 T cell receptor beta chains below come from one sample, sequenced in a study of tumor T cells in aggressive B-cell lymphoma. Measured with immunoSEQ multiplex PCR; TCRdb has only the in-frame clones, and not every one. The data hold fewer than 7,000 clones, with more than 85% observed a single time. Sequenced input: tumor tissue. All receptors derive from an adult with diffuse large B cell lymphoma.

The J gene is TRBJ2-5, the V gene TRBV4-2; 8 positions agree with TRBD1. The CDR3 runs 17 residues. V gave up 0 bases and J gave up 3 bases; unmatched junction bases: 9. Germline V gene sequence: CDR1 LGHNA, CDR2 YNFKEQ. The CDR3 spells CASSQEELYRGKETQYF. CDR3 nucleotides: TGTGCCAGCAGCCAAGAGGAGCTGTACAGGGGGAAAGAGACCCAGTACTTC.

This chain uses TRBV7-6 with TRBJ1-3; D possibly corresponds to TRBD1 (5 bases). The germline V and J ends were trimmed by 6 bases and 1 base, with 13 bases remaining between them. The CDR3 runs 15 residues. Germline CDR1 is SGHVS and CDR2 is FNYEAQ. As DNA, the CDR3 is TGTGCCAGCAGACCAGGTTCAGGGTCTGGAAACACCATATATTTT. Translating gives CASRPGSGSGNTIYF.

This sequence joins TRBV6-5 and TRBJ2-7; TRBD1 matches at 8 bases. Germline V lookup: CDR1 MNHEY, CDR2 SVGAGI. There are 12 residues in the CDR3. V shed 5 bases, J shed 6 bases, and the junction held 3 bases outside the gene matches. CDR3 in DNA: TGTGCCAGCAGTCGAGGACAGGGCGAGCAGTACTTC. This codes for CASSRGQGEQYF.

In this sample, this clone turned up once. This chain links TRBV12-5 with TRBJ2-3; D is ambiguous. CDR1 is LGHNT and CDR2 is FRNRAP in the germline V gene. V shed 2 bases and J shed 5 bases, with 8 bases lying between them. CDR3 size: 13 residues. CDR3 in amino acids: CASGLYLQDTQYF. The CDR3, as DNA: TGTGCTAGTGGTTTGTACTTGCAAGATACGCAGTATTTT. Supplemented by reference TRBV12-5 and TRBJ2-3, the full variable domain reads DARVTQTPRHKVTEMGQEVTMRCQPILGHNTVFWYRQTMMQGLELLAYFRNRAPLDDSGMPKDRFSAEMPDATLATLKIQPSEPRDSAVYFCASGLYLQDTQYFGPGTRLTVL.

The rearrangement uses TRBV9 and TRBJ2-3; 8 bases align to TRBD2. CDR3 length: 15 amino acids. The germline CDR1 and CDR2 sequences are SGDLS and YYNGEE. V lost 4 bases, J lost 2 bases, and 6 bases stayed unmatched. In DNA, the CDR3 is TGTGCCAGCAGCTGGGCGGGAGGACTCACAGATACGCAGTATTTT. Translation: CASSWAGGLTDTQYF. The whole variable domain, remainder taken from reference TRBV9 and TRBJ2-3, is DSGVTQTPKHLITATGQRVTLRCSPRSGDLSVYWYQQSLDQGLQFLIQYYNGEERAKGNILERFSAQQFPDLHSELNLSSLELGDSALYFCASSWAGGLTDTQYFGPGTRLTVL.

V usage is TRBV7-9 and J usage is TRBJ1-1; TRBD1 might be the D (6 bases). V was cut by 2 bases and J by 3 bases, with 7 bases left in between. This CDR3 has 13 amino acids. Germline values: CDR1 SEHNR, CDR2 FQNEAQ (reference sequence). DNA of the CDR3: TGTGCCAGCAGCTTATACAGGGACACTGAAGCTTTCTTT. Translation gives CASSLYRDTEAFF.

This chain links TRBV2 with TRBJ1-5; TRBD1 might be the D (5 bases). The CDR3 has 14 residues. Trimming cost V 4 bases and J 3 bases, with 10 bases left between them. Germline V gene sequence: CDR1 SNHLY, CDR2 FYNNEI. The CDR3, as DNA: TGTGCCAGCAGTGGTTGGGACTCCAATCAGCCCCAGCATTTT. Translation: CASSGWDSNQPQHF. The entire variable domain, with the rest obtained from reference TRBV2 and TRBJ1-5, is as follows: EPEVTQTPSHQVTQMGQEVILRCVPISNHLYFYWYRQILGQKVEFLVSFYNNEISEKSEIFDDQFSVERPDGSNFTLKIRSTKLEDSAMYFCASSGWDSNQPQHFGDGTRLSIL.

This chain connects TRBV29-1 to TRBJ2-7; D possibly corresponds to TRBD1 (5 bases). CDR3 length: 12 residues. V was cut by 4 bases and J by 2 bases, with 9 bases left in between. Germline V gene lookup returns CDR1 SQVTM and CDR2 ANQGSEA. The DNA of the CDR3 is TGCAGCGTTGGAGACAGCGCCTACGAGCAGTACTTC. It is translated as CSVGDSAYEQYF.